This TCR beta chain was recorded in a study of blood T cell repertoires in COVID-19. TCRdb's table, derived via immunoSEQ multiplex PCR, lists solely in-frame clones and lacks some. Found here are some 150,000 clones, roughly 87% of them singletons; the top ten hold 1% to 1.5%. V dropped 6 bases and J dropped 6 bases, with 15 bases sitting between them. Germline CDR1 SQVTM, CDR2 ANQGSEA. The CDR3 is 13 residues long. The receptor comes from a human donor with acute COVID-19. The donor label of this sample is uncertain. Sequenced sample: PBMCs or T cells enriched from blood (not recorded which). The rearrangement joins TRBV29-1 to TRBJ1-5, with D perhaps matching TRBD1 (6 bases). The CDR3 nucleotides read TGCAGCGTCCGGACCAGGGGAAGTCAGCCCCAGCATTTT. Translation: CSVRTRGSQPQHF.